This entry features one TCR beta chain sequence. Its antigen is unidentified. Healthy donors of bone marrow made up the group. Vbeta (60) and Jbeta (13) primers were used in the PCR. The assay was immunoSEQ multiplex PCR, and TCRdb's table has in-frame clones only and misses some. The sample includes some 220,000 clones, more than 70% of them seen just once. This entry belongs to a study of cytomegalovirus exposure and HLA in healthy donors. In the study overall: From about 180 million T cells, an earlier analysis saw approximately 110 million unique TCR beta sequences. Findings and caveats of the study: Cytomegalovirus association was assigned to around 150 TCR beta chains. Later, TCR association rates were found to vary by HLA locus, highest for DRB1 and lowest for HLA-C.

From germline, CDR1 is SGHRS and CDR2 YFSETQ. CDR3 length equals 16 residues. V was cut by 0 bases and J by 0 bases, with 11 bases left in between. The receptor comes from a boy aged 5-17 years in good health and CMV-seronegative. V gene TRBV5-1 combines with J gene TRBJ2-3, with D perhaps TRBD2 (5 bases). Sequences were obtained from PBMCs. CDR3 nucleotides: TGCGCCAGCAGCTTGGGAAGCGGCCTGAGCACAGATACGCAGTATTTT. Translated: CASSLGSGLSTDTQYF.